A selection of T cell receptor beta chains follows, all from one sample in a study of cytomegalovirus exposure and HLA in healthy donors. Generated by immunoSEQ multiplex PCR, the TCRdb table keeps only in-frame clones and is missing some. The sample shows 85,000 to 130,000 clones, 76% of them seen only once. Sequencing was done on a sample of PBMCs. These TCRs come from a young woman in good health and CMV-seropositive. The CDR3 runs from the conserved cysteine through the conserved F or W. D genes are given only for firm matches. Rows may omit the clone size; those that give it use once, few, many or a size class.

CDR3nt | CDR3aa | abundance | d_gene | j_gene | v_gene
TGCGCCAGCAGCGCACAGGGGGCCAGAAACACCATATATTTT | CASSAQGARNTIYF | NA | TRBD1 | TRBJ1-3 | TRBV5-1
TGCGCCAGCAGCTTGGAGTCTAGCGGGCTATCCTACAATGAGCAGTTCTTC | CASSLESSGLSYNEQFF | NA | TRBD2 | TRBJ2-1 | TRBV5-1
TGTGCCAGCAGCTTCGGGACAGGCACAGATACGCAGTATTTT | CASSFGTGTDTQYF | NA | TRBD1 | TRBJ2-3 | TRBV5-6
TGTGCCAGTAGTGCGACGACTAACCCCTACGAGCAGTACTTC | CASSATTNPYEQYF | once | NA | TRBJ2-7 | TRBV19
TGTGCCAGCTCGGGGGGCGGGAGGGTTGGCGAGCAGTACTTC | CASSGGGRVGEQYF | NA | TRBD2 | TRBJ2-7 | TRBV11-3
TGTGCCTGGAGTGTAGCCCCGAGCGGGAGGAACGAGCAGTACTTC | CAWSVAPSGRNEQYF | NA | TRBD2 | TRBJ2-7 | TRBV30
TGTGCCAGCAGTTGGGACAGAAACTCTGGAAACACCATATATTTT | CASSWDRNSGNTIYF | NA | TRBD1 | TRBJ1-3 | TRBV2
TGTGCCAGCAGCCCACCCCCCTCCTTGCGTCCGGGGGGCTACACCTTC | CASSPPPSLRPGGYTF | NA | NA | TRBJ1-2 | TRBV28
TGTGCCAGCAGTCCGGGACTAGCGGGAGAAGAGACCCAGTACTTC | CASSPGLAGEETQYF | NA | TRBD2 | TRBJ2-5 | TRBV13
TGTGCCAGCAGCCAAACAGGGGCTGGAAACACCATATATTTT | CASSQTGAGNTIYF | NA | TRBD1 | TRBJ1-3 | TRBV14
TGTGCCTGGAGGGAACCAGGACTTGAAGAGACCCAGTACTTC | CAWREPGLEETQYF | NA | NA | TRBJ2-5 | TRBV30
TGTGCCAGCAGCTTAGATAGTGGGCGAGTAGAGACCCAGTACTTC | CASSLDSGRVETQYF | NA | NA | TRBJ2-5 | TRBV7-2
TGTGCCAGCAGGATCGGGAGATATAATGAAAAACTGTTTTTT | CASRIGRYNEKLFF | NA | NA | TRBJ1-4 | TRBV2
TGTGCCAGCAGCGAGACTAGCGGGGACAATGAGCAGTTCTTC | CASSETSGDNEQFF | NA | TRBD2 | TRBJ2-1 | TRBV2
TGTGCCTGGAGGTGGCAGGCTGGTAACTATGGCTACACCTTC | CAWRWQAGNYGYTF | NA | NA | TRBJ1-2 | TRBV30
TGTGCCAGCAGTGTGGTCGGGTTTAACCAGCCCCAGCATTTT | CASSVVGFNQPQHF | NA | NA | TRBJ1-5 | TRBV2
TGTGCCAGCAGACGCGAAGCGGGAGGGTCCGATGAGCAGTTCTTC | CASRREAGGSDEQFF | NA | TRBD2 | TRBJ2-1 | TRBV27
TGTGCCACCAGCAGATTGCGGGGGAACACCGGGGAGCTGTTTTTT | CATSRLRGNTGELFF | NA | NA | TRBJ2-2 | TRBV15
TGTGCCAGCAGCGGGGACAGCAGAGAGTTCTTC | CASSGDSREFF | few | TRBD1 | TRBJ2-1 | TRBV5-6
TGCGCCAGCAGCCAAGAAACGGGGCTGTTAACTGCCGGGGGAGAGACCCAGTACTTC | CASSQETGLLTAGGETQYF | NA | NA | TRBJ2-5 | TRBV4-1
TGTGCCAGCAGCTCCCCCAACGACAGGGAGCAGTACTTC | CASSSPNDREQYF | NA | NA | TRBJ2-7 | TRBV5-8
TGTGCCAGCAGTTTTGTGGACAGGGGATCGAACACTGAAGCTTTCTTT | CASSFVDRGSNTEAFF | NA | TRBD1 | TRBJ1-1 | TRBV27
TGTGCCAGCAGTCCCTTGGGACAGACTAATGAAAAACTGTTTTTT | CASSPLGQTNEKLFF | NA | TRBD1 | TRBJ1-4 | TRBV28
TGTGCCTGGAGCCCAGCCGGGAACCTGGCTCAGCCCCAGCATTTT | CAWSPAGNLAQPQHF | NA | NA | TRBJ1-5 | TRBV30
TGTGCCAGCAGTGAACAGGGGGCAAATCAGCCCCAGCATTTT | CASSEQGANQPQHF | few | TRBD1 | TRBJ1-5 | TRBV6-1
TGTGCCAGCTCACCAGGGGGACTAGCGGCGGGGATGACCTACAATGAGCAGTTCTTC | CASSPGGLAAGMTYNEQFF | NA | TRBD2 | TRBJ2-1 | TRBV18
TGCGCCAGCAGCTTGGCCTTTTTAGCGGGAGGGGCTAATGAGCAGTTCTTC | CASSLAFLAGGANEQFF | NA | TRBD2 | TRBJ2-1 | TRBV5-1
TGTGCCACCAGGGGGACAGGGAAGAACGAAAAACTGTTTTTT | CATRGTGKNEKLFF | NA | TRBD1 | TRBJ1-4 | TRBV15
TGTGCCATCAGTGACGGACTAGTCAATACGCAGTATTTT | CAISDGLVNTQYF | NA | TRBD2 | TRBJ2-3 | TRBV10-3
TGTGCCTGGAGTGTTGGACTAGCGGGAGAAGAGACCCAGTACTTC | CAWSVGLAGEETQYF | NA | TRBD2 | TRBJ2-5 | TRBV30
TGTGCCATCAGTGCAGGGGCCGACAATGAGCAGTTCTTC | CAISAGADNEQFF | NA | NA | TRBJ2-1 | TRBV10-3
TGTGCCAGCAGCGTAGGACAGGGGGCTTGGGAAAAACTGTTTTTT | CASSVGQGAWEKLFF | NA | TRBD1 | TRBJ1-4 | TRBV11-3
TGTGCCAGCAGCGTAGGGACAGGGGGCTCAGGGTCCACCTTC | CASSVGTGGSGSTF | NA | TRBD1 | TRBJ1-2 | TRBV9
TGTGCCAGTAGTAAACAGGGTACCGCTGGGGCCAACGTCCTGACTTTC | CASSKQGTAGANVLTF | NA | NA | TRBJ2-6 | TRBV19
TGTGCCAGCAGCTTTCTTTCGGGAACAGATACGCAGTATTTT | CASSFLSGTDTQYF | NA | NA | TRBJ2-3 | TRBV7-9
TGTGCCAGCAGCTTAGGGGCTCTTGGGTGGTACACTGAAGCTTTCTTT | CASSLGALGWYTEAFF | once | NA | TRBJ1-1 | TRBV7-8
TGTGCCAGCAGTTTAGGGCAGGGGAGTGAGCAGTTCTTC | CASSLGQGSEQFF | NA | NA | TRBJ2-1 | TRBV27
TGTGCCAGCAGTGAAGAGGCAGGGTTAGGTAAGCCCCAGCATTTT | CASSEEAGLGKPQHF | NA | NA | TRBJ1-5 | TRBV2
TGTGCCAGCAGCTCGGGACAGGGGACAGATACGCAGTATTTT | CASSSGQGTDTQYF | NA | TRBD1 | TRBJ2-3 | TRBV7-8
TGTGCCAGCAGCTTAGGTGGTAGCGGGAACACCGGGGAGCTGTTTTTT | CASSLGGSGNTGELFF | NA | NA | TRBJ2-2 | TRBV7-8
TGCGCCAGCAGCCAGACACAAAACACTGAAGCTTTCTTT | CASSQTQNTEAFF | NA | NA | TRBJ1-1 | TRBV4-1
TGTGCCAGCAGAGAGACAGAACCCTTCTACGAGCAGTACTTC | CASRETEPFYEQYF | NA | NA | TRBJ2-7 | TRBV6-1
TGTGCCAGCAGTTTGTCAGAGAACACTGAAGCTTTCTTT | CASSLSENTEAFF | once | NA | TRBJ1-1 | TRBV28
TGTGCCTGGAGTGGGGCAGGGCACACTGAAGCTTTCTTT | CAWSGAGHTEAFF | NA | NA | TRBJ1-1 | TRBV30
TGTGCCAGCAGCTTACCGACAGGGGGCTCGGAGACCCAGTACTTC | CASSLPTGGSETQYF | few | TRBD1 | TRBJ2-5 | TRBV5-4
TGTGCCAGCAGCCCCACCCCGGGGGGGACTAGCGGAACCTACAATGAGCAGTTCTTC | CASSPTPGGTSGTYNEQFF | NA | TRBD2 | TRBJ2-1 | TRBV28
TGTGCCAGTAGTATTGGGGCAGGTTATGGCTACACCTTC | CASSIGAGYGYTF | once | NA | TRBJ1-2 | TRBV19
TGCGCCAGCAGCCCCCTCACAGGGCCGAACAACGAGCAGTACTTC | CASSPLTGPNNEQYF | NA | NA | TRBJ2-7 | TRBV4-1
TGTGCCAGTAGTATACAGGGGACAAAGGCGGGAAAACTGTTTTTT | CASSIQGTKAGKLFF | NA | NA | TRBJ1-4 | TRBV19
TGTGCCAGCAGCCCGACCCCCACCGGACTAGCGATGAACACCGGGGAGCTGTTTTTT | CASSPTPTGLAMNTGELFF | few | TRBD2 | TRBJ2-2 | TRBV13
TGCGCCAGCAGCTTGGCTGGTAGCTCTGGAAACACCATATATTTT | CASSLAGSSGNTIYF | NA | NA | TRBJ1-3 | TRBV5-1
TGTGCCACCAGCAGAGATTGGGGACAGGGCAATGAGCAGTTCTTC | CATSRDWGQGNEQFF | few | TRBD1 | TRBJ2-1 | TRBV15
TGTGCAAGTCGTAGGGGGACAGGGGATATGTCCTACGAGCAGTACTTC | CASRRGTGDMSYEQYF | few | NA | TRBJ2-7 | TRBV12-2
TGTGCCAGCAGCTACAGGGGGCGAGTCACAGATACGCAGTATTTT | CASSYRGRVTDTQYF | few | TRBD1 | TRBJ2-3 | TRBV5-4